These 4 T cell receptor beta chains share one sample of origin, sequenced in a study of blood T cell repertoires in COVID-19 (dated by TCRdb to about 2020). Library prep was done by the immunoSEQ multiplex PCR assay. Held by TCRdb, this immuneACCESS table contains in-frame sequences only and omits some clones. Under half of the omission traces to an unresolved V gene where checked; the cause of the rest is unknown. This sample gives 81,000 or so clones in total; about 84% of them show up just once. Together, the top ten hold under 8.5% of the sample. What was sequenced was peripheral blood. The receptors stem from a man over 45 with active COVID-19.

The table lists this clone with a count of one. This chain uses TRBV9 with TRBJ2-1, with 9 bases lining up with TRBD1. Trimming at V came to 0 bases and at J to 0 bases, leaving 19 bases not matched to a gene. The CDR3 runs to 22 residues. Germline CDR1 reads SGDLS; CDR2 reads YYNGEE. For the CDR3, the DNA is TGTGCCAGCAGCGTAGGGTTTCGACTGACAGGGGGAAAGATAAGCTCCTACAATGAGCAGTTCTTC. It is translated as CASSVGFRLTGGKISSYNEQFF.

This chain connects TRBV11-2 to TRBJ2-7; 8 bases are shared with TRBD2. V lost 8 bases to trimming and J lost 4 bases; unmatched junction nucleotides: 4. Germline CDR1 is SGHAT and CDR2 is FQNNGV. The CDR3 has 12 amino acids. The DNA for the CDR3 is TGTGCCAGCGGGGGGACTAGATACGAGCAGTACTTC. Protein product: CASGGTRYEQYF.

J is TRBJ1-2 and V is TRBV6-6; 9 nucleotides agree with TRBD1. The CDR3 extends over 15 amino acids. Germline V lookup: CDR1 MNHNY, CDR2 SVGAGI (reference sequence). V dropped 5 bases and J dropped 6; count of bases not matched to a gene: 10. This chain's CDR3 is CASSGRTGGADGYTF. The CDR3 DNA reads TGTGCCAGCAGTGGACGAACAGGGGGCGCGGATGGCTACACCTTC.

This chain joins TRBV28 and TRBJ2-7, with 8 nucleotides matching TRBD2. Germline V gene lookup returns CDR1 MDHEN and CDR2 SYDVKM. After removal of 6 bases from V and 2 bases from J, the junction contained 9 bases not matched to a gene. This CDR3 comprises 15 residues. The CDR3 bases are TGTGCCAGCAGCTCGACTAGCGAGGGGACCTACGAGCAGTACTTC. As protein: CASSSTSEGTYEQYF. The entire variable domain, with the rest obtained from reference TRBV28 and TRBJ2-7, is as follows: DVKVTQSSRYLVKRTGEKVFLECVQDMDHENMFWYRQDPGLGLRLIYFSYDVKMKEKGDIPEGYSVSREKKERFSLILESASTNQTSMYLCASSSTSEGTYEQYFGPGTRLTVT.